This T cell receptor (beta chain) was observed in a study of OX40 agonist ivuxolimab in advanced cancers. Background for the entire study: The costimulatory receptor OX40 (CD134) was targeted by ivuxolimab, a fully human IgG2 agonistic monoclonal antibody. Patients were allowed to have had prior anti-PD-1, anti-PD-L1 or anti-CTLA-4 therapy, and 40% of the dose-escalation patients had been treated with checkpoint inhibitors. A male proportion of 70% to 90% and a mean age of approximately 55 years, ranging from about 20 to 80, were recorded for the dose-escalation cohort. Partial responses occurred in three dose-escalation patients, of whom one had hepatocellular carcinoma and two had cutaneous melanoma. Of the approximately 54 patients in dose escalation, about 20 had hepatocellular carcinoma, around 15 had melanoma, 9 had renal cell carcinoma and 9 had head and neck cancer. Intravenous ivuxolimab was administered to patients every 2 weeks at six dose levels: 0.01, 0.1, 0.3, 1.5, 3 and 10 mg/kg. The paper reports the monotherapy dose-escalation portion (N = 52 patients) of the phase I ivuxolimab trial. Peripheral TCRbeta sequencing was intended to test whether TCR sequence diversity was altered and clonal T-cell expansion was caused by ivuxolimab.

V and J are truncated by 0 bases and 3 bases respectively, leaving an intervening sequence of 15 bases. The CDR3, cysteine through phenylalanine, is 16 amino acids long. Kept here is only the CDR3 DNA, which spans 48 bases and is read in frame from base 1. Sequences SGHNT (CDR1) and YYREEE (CDR2) are obtained from the germline V gene (reference sequence). On the study overall, not on this receptor specifically: After ivuxolimab, CD8+ T cells had more expanded clones than CD4+ T cells on average. At doses of 0.1 to 3.0 mg/kg, clonal expansion of both CD4+ and CD8+ T cells in blood was seen between baseline and week 6. Which antigens the clonally expanded peripheral T cells were specific for was not determined. In the 0.1-3.0 mg/kg groups, partial responders had among the lowest normalized peripheral clonal expansion, particularly in CD8+ T cells. Low levels of normalized T-cell clonal expansion were also shown by some nonresponding patients.

The trial excluded patients who had a history of autoimmune disease or were on systemic immunosuppression. Peripheral blood for TCR sequencing was drawn from every dose cohort at baseline, at cycle 4 day 1 and at cycle 7 day 1. The samples were taken from a phase I, first-in-human, multicenter, open-label dose-escalation trial of ivuxolimab. Adults with locally advanced or metastatic head and neck squamous cell, hepatocellular, melanoma or renal cell carcinoma were enrolled in the trial. Before TCR sequencing, CD4+ T cells and CD8+ T cells from peripheral blood were sorted into separate populations. Genomic DNA was isolated from the sorted cells so that the TCRbeta CDR3 region could be sequenced. The immunoSEQ Assay was used for sequencing of TCRbeta CDR3 regions. Held by TCRdb, this immuneACCESS table contains in-frame sequences only and omits some clones. Under half of the omission traces to an unresolved V gene where checked; the cause of the rest is unknown. Across this sample there are about 120,000 clones, with just under 95% seen only once. Approximately 0.15% of the sample belongs to the ten largest clones.

Remarks on this clone: Its binding antigen is unknown. Per-nucleotide qualities are absent, and no much larger clonotype sits a single base away.

The chain links TRBV5-4 with TRBJ1-2, with TRBD1 tentatively as D gene (6 bases match). This clonotype was obtained from an adult with an advanced solid tumor such as melanoma, head and neck, liver or kidney cancer. Sequences were derived from CD4+ or CD8+ T cells sorted from blood, sampled in a trial of the OX40 agonist ivuxolimab. The CDR3 reads CASSLAQGMAHYGYTF. The base sequence is TGTGCCAGCAGCTTGGCCCAGGGGATGGCTCACTATGGCTACACCTTC. Full variable domain (CDR3 extended with the reference TRBV5-4 and TRBJ1-2 proteins): ETGVTQSPTHLIKTRGQQVTLRCSSQSGHNTVSWYQQALGQGPQFIFQYYREEENGRGNFPPRFSGLQFPNYSSELNVNALELDDSALYLCASSLAQGMAHYGYTFGSGTRLTVV.